These 19 T cell receptor beta chains share one sample of origin, sequenced in a study of cytomegalovirus exposure and HLA in healthy donors. The study ran its PCR with 60 Vbeta and 13 Jbeta primers. Measured with immunoSEQ multiplex PCR; TCRdb has only the in-frame clones, and not every one. The sample lists around 160,000 clones; around 83% were seen once. The sequenced material came from PBMCs. These receptors were taken from a male donor in good health and CMV-seropositive.

This sequence joins TRBV6-5 and TRBJ2-7, with unresolved D. This CDR3 has 11 residues. Trimming took 2 bases from V and 5 from J, leaving 4 bases between them. Germline V gives CDR1 MNHEY, CDR2 SVGAGI. The CDR3 DNA sequence: TGTGCCAGCAGTTACACAGACGAGCAGTACTTC. As protein: CASSYTDEQYF.

The genes are TRBV6-1 and TRBJ1-2; TRBD1 matches at 7 bases. Germline-derived CDR1 and CDR2 are MNHNS and SASEGT. The CDR3 sequence is 14 residues long. V shed 6 bases, J shed 3 bases, and the junction held 7 bases outside the gene matches. CDR3 bases: TGTGCCAGCAGCAAGACCGACAGGGACTATGGCTACACCTTC. This encodes CASSKTDRDYGYTF.

The chain couples TRBV29-1 to TRBJ1-1; D is unresolved. Germline lookup yields CDR1 SQVTM and CDR2 ANQGSEA. V was shortened by 5 bases and J by 1 base, with 11 bases between the two germline ends. This CDR3 is built from 13 residues. CDR3 sequence reads: CSVKVGGNTEAFF. In nucleotides, the CDR3 is TGCAGCGTTAAAGTCGGCGGGAACACTGAAGCTTTCTTT.

V is TRBV4-3 and J is TRBJ1-4; TRBD1 matches 7 bases. With V trimmed by 3 bases and J by 6 bases, 10 bases remained unmatched. The CDR3 has 16 amino acids. Germline CDR1 is LGHNA and CDR2 is YSLEER. The CDR3 nucleotides read TGCGCCAGCAGCCAGAGTATTAACAGGGGATATGAAAAACTGTTTTTT. It is translated as CASSQSINRGYEKLFF.

Only a few counts were recorded for this clone. The rearrangement uses TRBV5-1 and TRBJ2-7, with TRBD1 matching over 9 bases. CDR3 size: 14 residues. CDR1 is SGHRS and CDR2 is YFSETQ in the germline V gene. With 7 bases clipped from V and 6 bases from J, the junction kept 11 bases outside the gene matches. The CDR3 region is CASRPPGQGREQYF. The CDR3 nucleotides read TGCGCCAGCCGCCCGCCGGGACAGGGACGCGAGCAGTACTTC.

In DNA form, the CDR3 reads TGTGCCAGCAGAGCCGACAGCTACGAGCAGTACTTC. Protein product: CASRADSYEQYF. The rearrangement links TRBV6-1 to TRBJ2-7; D perhaps matches TRBD1 (5 bases). Germline V gene data show CDR1 as MNHNS and CDR2 as SASEGT. Trimming took 6 bases from V and 3 from J, leaving 9 bases between them. The CDR3 runs to 12 residues.

The chain recombines TRBV11-2 with TRBJ2-1, with 7 nucleotides matching TRBD1. Germline CDR1 and CDR2: SGHAT and FQNNGV. The CDR3 extends over 16 amino acids. The V and J ends lost 6 bases and 2 bases, in that order; junction bases with no gene match: 10. DNA for the CDR3: TGTGCCAGCAGGGGACACAGGGGAAACGCCTACAATGAGCAGTTCTTC. As protein: CASRGHRGNAYNEQFF.

This clone was found once. The chain has TRBV7-6 and TRBJ2-7; D perhaps matches TRBD2 (6 bases). CDR1 and CDR2 from the germline V gene are SGHVS and FNYEAQ. The CDR3 consists of 16 residues. V lost 0 bases and J 4 bases, leaving 16 bases between the germline ends. The CDR3 region is CASSLAPHSGAYEQYF. The CDR3 DNA sequence: TGTGCCAGCAGCTTAGCCCCCCATAGCGGAGCATACGAGCAGTACTTC.

V gene TRBV6-5 combines with J gene TRBJ1-1; D possibly corresponds to TRBD1 (6 bases). Germline-derived CDR1 and CDR2 are MNHEY and SVGAGI. The V end was cut by 6 bases, the J end by 0 bases, with 11 bases between. The CDR3 has 14 amino acids. CDR3 coding DNA: TGTGCCAGCAGGAGGGACATTCTGAACACTGAAGCTTTCTTT. Amino acids: CASRRDILNTEAFF.

The chain's CDR3 is CASSDGASGNTIYF. The CDR3 region has the DNA TGTGCCAGCAGTGACGGAGCTTCTGGAAACACCATATATTTT. The chain combines TRBV6-1 with TRBJ1-3; no reliable D call. The ends were cut back, 3 bases at V and 1 base at J, with 7 bases in the middle. The CDR3 totals 14 residues. From germline, CDR1 is MNHNS and CDR2 SASEGT.

The genes are TRBV19 and TRBJ2-2, with 8 bases fitting TRBD1. Losses at the gene ends were 8 bases for V and 4 bases for J; bases not matched to a gene: 6. CDR1 is LNHDA, CDR2 SQIVND, per germline (reference sequence). The CDR3 spans 14 residues. The CDR3: CASVTGVGTGELFF. The CDR3 coding sequence is TGTGCCAGTGTGACAGGGGTTGGCACCGGGGAGCTGTTTTTT.

The chain employs TRBV27 and TRBJ2-3, with D perhaps TRBD1 (6 bases). With 7 bases removed from V and 2 bases from J, the gap between germline ends came to 19 bases. The germline CDR1 and CDR2 sequences are MNHEY and SMNVEV (reference sequence). The CDR3 extends over 16 amino acids. CDR3 bases: TGTGCCAGCACTTCTCGTCCTTCAGGGGACACAGATACGCAGTATTTT. Its protein product is CASTSRPSGDTDTQYF.

This chain uses TRBV9 with TRBJ1-2; D possibly corresponds to TRBD1 (5 bases). V dropped 3 bases and J dropped 5 bases, with 8 bases sitting between them. CDR3 length: 12 residues. Germline CDR1 reads SGDLS; CDR2 reads YYNGEE. CDR3 sequence reads: CASSGTPYGYTF. The CDR3 DNA reads TGTGCCAGCAGCGGGACACCTTATGGCTACACCTTC.

The rearrangement joins TRBV25-1 to TRBJ1-6; TRBD1 might be the D (5 bases). The CDR3 runs to 15 residues. Germline values: CDR1 MGHDK, CDR2 SYGVNS. Trimming removed 10 bases at V and 1 base at J, with 14 bases between. The DNA of the CDR3 is TGTGCCACCACCTTGGGGGGTTCCTATAATTCACCCCTCCACTTT. It translates to CATTLGGSYNSPLHF.

This clone was seen a few times. An end of the junction does not agree with germline; a read error may underlie this. The rearrangement uses TRBV28 and TRBJ2-4; 11 bases line up with TRBD1. Germline lookup yields CDR1 MDHEN and CDR2 SYDVKM. This CDR3 is built from 20 residues. CDR3: CASSLPRTGGAPKDRNSQYF. The CDR3 DNA follows: TGTGCCAGCAGTTTACCAAGGACAGGGGGCGCCCCGAAGGATCGGAACAGTCAGTACTTC.

The V and J genes are TRBV7-2 and TRBJ2-1, with TRBD1 identical over 8 bases. This CDR3 has 15 amino acids. Looked up from germline, CDR1 is SGHTA and CDR2 is FQGNSA. With 4 bases clipped from V and 2 bases from J, the junction kept 4 bases outside the gene matches. The CDR3 reads CASSSGTGTYNEQFF. In DNA, the CDR3 is TGTGCCAGCAGCTCCGGGACAGGAACCTACAATGAGCAGTTCTTC.

The rearrangement joins TRBV13 to TRBJ1-1, with 9 bases matching TRBD1. The CDR3 runs to 14 residues. The trim removed 4 bases at V and 5 bases at J, leaving 5 bases unmatched. From germline, CDR1 is PRHDT and CDR2 FYEKMQ (reference sequence). CDR3 loop: CASSWTGVGTEAFF. CDR3 in DNA: TGTGCCAGCAGCTGGACAGGGGTCGGGACTGAAGCTTTCTTT.

The rearrangement links TRBV6-6 to TRBJ1-4; 7 bases line up with TRBD1. The V and J ends lost 6 bases and 0 bases, in that order; junction bases with no gene match: 4. Germline CDR1 and CDR2: MNHNY and SVGAGI (reference sequence). The CDR3 extends over 15 amino acids. The CDR3 DNA follows: TGTGCCAGCAGATCGGACAGGACAACTAATGAAAAACTGTTTTTT. This encodes CASRSDRTTNEKLFF.

This clone was recorded a few times. The rearrangement links TRBV4-3 to TRBJ2-1; TRBD2 matches at 10 bases. The CDR3 loop spans 16 amino acids. V shed 4 bases, J shed 8 bases, and the junction held 11 bases outside the gene matches. Germline loops: CDR1 LGHNA, CDR2 YSLEER. CDR3 region: CASSRSSGSGADEQFF. The CDR3 nucleotides are TGCGCCAGCAGCCGATCTAGCGGGAGTGGCGCGGATGAGCAGTTCTTC.